Below are 21 T cell receptor beta chains sequenced from a single sample in a study of OX40 agonist ivuxolimab in advanced cancers. Method: immunoSEQ multiplex PCR; TCRdb's copy keeps in-frame clones and lacks some. The sample contains roughly 60,000 clones, around 84% of which appear only once. This specimen was CD4+ or CD8+ T cells sorted from blood, taken in a trial of the OX40 agonist ivuxolimab. The receptors derive from an adult with an advanced solid tumor such as melanoma, head and neck, liver or kidney cancer.

J is TRBJ2-5 and V is TRBV5-4; 15 bases agree with TRBD2. V trimming: 4 bases; J trimming: 4 bases; junction bases outside the gene matches: 14. The CDR3 consists of 19 residues. Germline V gene lookup returns CDR1 SGHNT and CDR2 YYREEE (reference sequence). The CDR3: CASSTAGTSGGRGRETQYF. The CDR3 DNA sequence: TGTGCCAGCAGCACGGCCGGGACTAGCGGGGGGAGGGGCCGAGAGACCCAGTACTTC.

The CDR3 protein is CASLITGGSDEQFF. The CDR3 DNA sequence: TGTGCCAGCTTAATCACAGGGGGCTCCGATGAGCAGTTCTTC. V gene TRBV6-5 combines with J gene TRBJ2-1; TRBD1 aligns across 9 bases. V trimming: 8 bases; J trimming: 8 bases; junction bases outside the gene matches: 10. Per germline, CDR1 MNHEY and CDR2 SVGAGI. This CDR3 is built from 14 residues.

The chain recombines TRBV2 with TRBJ2-3; 7 positions agree with TRBD2. V lost 5 bases and J lost 0; bases outside the gene matches: 2. From germline, CDR1 is SNHLY and CDR2 FYNNEI. The CDR3 runs to 14 residues. The DNA of the CDR3 is TGTGCCAGCAGTAGACTAGCAAGCACAGATACGCAGTATTTT. Translating it yields CASSRLASTDTQYF. The full variable domain, in which reference TRBV2 and TRBJ2-3 provide the parts outside the CDR3, is EPEVTQTPSHQVTQMGQEVILRCVPISNHLYFYWYRQILGQKVEFLVSFYNNEISEKSEIFDDQFSVERPDGSNFTLKIRSTKLEDSAMYFCASSRLASTDTQYFGPGTRLTVL.

This chain links TRBV19 with TRBJ1-1; D call uncertain. The germline V gene has CDR1 LNHDA and CDR2 SQIVND (reference sequence). V lost 1 base and J lost 0, with 6 bases in between. The CDR3 is 14 amino acids. CDR3 region: CASSIGQLNTEAFF. The CDR3 region has the DNA TGTGCCAGTAGTATAGGACAATTGAACACTGAAGCTTTCTTT.

This clone was found once. The rearrangement links TRBV19 to TRBJ2-3; 10 positions agree with TRBD2. V lost 5 bases and J lost 4; bases outside the gene matches: 9. This CDR3 is built from 16 residues. CDR1 is LNHDA, CDR2 SQIVND, per germline (reference sequence). DNA of the CDR3: TGTGCCAGTAGTTCCCAAGCGGGAGGGCCCTCAGATACGCAGTATTTT. Amino acids: CASSSQAGGPSDTQYF.

This chain connects TRBV5-8 to TRBJ1-6; D gene ambiguous. Trimming shortened V by 0 bases and J by 7 bases, and 8 bases separated the two germline ends. CDR3 size: 14 residues. Germline V gene lookup returns CDR1 SGHTS and CDR2 YDEGEE. CDR3 in DNA: TGTGCCAGCAGCTTGGGGGCGGGAAATTCACCCCTCCACTTT. It translates to CASSLGAGNSPLHF.

CDR3 in amino acids: CASSRDRAGTQYF. CDR3 in DNA: TGTGCCAGTAGTAGGGACAGGGCAGGGACCCAGTACTTC. The chain carries TRBV19 and TRBJ2-5; TRBD1 matches at 9 bases. From germline, CDR1 is LNHDA and CDR2 SQIVND (reference sequence). This CDR3 is 13 amino acids long. After removal of 4 bases from V and 7 bases from J, the junction contained 4 bases not matched to a gene.

The chain has TRBV29-1 and TRBJ1-2; D unclear. The CDR3 is 12 amino acids. The V gene's germline CDR1 is SQVTM and CDR2 ANQGSEA. The V end was cut by 1 base, the J end by 1 base, with 4 bases between. As DNA, the CDR3 is TGCAGCGTTGAAGTCCATAACTATGGCTACACCTTC. This translates into CSVEVHNYGYTF.

This sequence joins TRBV19 and TRBJ2-7, with D maybe TRBD2 (5 bases). Germline assignment: CDR1 LNHDA and CDR2 SQIVND (reference sequence). The V and J ends lost 3 bases and 5 bases respectively, with 26 bases between them. CDR3 length: 18 amino acids. The CDR3 nucleotides are TGTGCCAGTAGTATCGGGGTCGTGGTTAGTGGGTATTATCACGAGCAGTACTTC. Residues: CASSIGVVVSGYYHEQYF.

The chain recombines TRBV27 with TRBJ2-1; D is undetermined. Germline CDR1 is MNHEY and CDR2 is SMNVEV (reference sequence). Trimming took 1 base from V and 6 from J, leaving 10 bases between them. The CDR3 is 14 amino acids. CDR3 residues: CASSLYTPPNEQFF. The CDR3, as DNA: TGTGCCAGCAGTTTATATACCCCACCCAATGAGCAGTTCTTC.

The V gene is TRBV2, the J gene TRBJ2-5, with 7 bases aligning to TRBD1. J gave up 1 base and V 4 bases, and 3 bases lay outside the gene matches. The germline V gene encodes CDR1 SNHLY and CDR2 FYNNEI. The CDR3 is made up of 14 amino acids. The CDR3 nucleotides are TGTGCCAGCAGTGGAGGGACAGTCCAAGAGACCCAGTACTTC. Protein: CASSGGTVQETQYF. The variable domain in full, completed from reference TRBV2 and TRBJ2-5, reads EPEVTQTPSHQVTQMGQEVILRCVPISNHLYFYWYRQILGQKVEFLVSFYNNEISEKSEIFDDQFSVERPDGSNFTLKIRSTKLEDSAMYFCASSGGTVQETQYFGPGTRLLVL.

The chain uses TRBV9 and TRBJ2-3; 8 bases match TRBD2. This CDR3 contains 17 residues. The J segment lost 0 bases and the V segment lost 0 bases, leaving 6 bases of the junction unmatched. Germline V gene sequence: CDR1 SGDLS, CDR2 YYNGEE. The CDR3 bases are TGTGCCAGCAGCGTAGAAGGGGCGGGGGGAAGCACAGATACGCAGTATTTT. Its translation is CASSVEGAGGSTDTQYF.

The chain has TRBV11-2 and TRBJ2-4; TRBD2 is a possible D gene (5 bases). The germline V and J ends were trimmed by 8 bases and 11 bases, with 16 bases remaining between them. The CDR3 runs to 12 residues. Germline CDR1 and CDR2: SGHAT and FQNNGV. The CDR3 sequence: CASSEQQLVQYF. CDR3 DNA sequence: TGTGCCAGCTCCGAACAACAACTAGTTCAGTACTTC.

This CDR3 reads CAISLAGEETQYF. The CDR3 bases are TGTGCCATCAGCCTAGCGGGGGAAGAGACCCAGTACTTC. The V call is TRBV10-3, the J call TRBJ2-5; TRBD2 matches 10 bases. V was clipped by 6 bases and J by 3 bases; unmatched bases: 1. From germline, CDR1 is ENHRY and CDR2 SYGVKD. CDR3 length equals 13 residues.

This chain connects TRBV6-5 to TRBJ2-5; D possibly corresponds to TRBD1 (6 bases). TRBJ2-7 explains the end of the DNA better; the J call may be wrong. The CDR3 consists of 14 residues. CDR1 MNHEY and CDR2 SVGAGI come from the germline V gene. As DNA, the CDR3 is TGTGCCAGCAGTTGGGGGCGACTGGGATACGAGCAGTACTTC. Protein: CASSWGRLGYEQYF.

V is TRBV7-9 and J is TRBJ1-4, with TRBD1 as a possible D gene (6 bases). CDR3 length: 14 amino acids. Looked up from germline, CDR1 is SEHNR and CDR2 is FQNEAQ (reference sequence). Trimming took off 10 bases at V and 4 bases at J, with 16 bases between the two ends. The CDR3 sequence is CATPLGGYNEKLFF. In DNA form, the CDR3 reads TGTGCCACCCCCCTCGGGGGCTATAATGAAAAACTGTTTTTT.

J is TRBJ2-1 and V is TRBV7-9, with D possibly matching TRBD2 (6 bases). This CDR3 has 11 residues. Germline values: CDR1 SEHNR, CDR2 FQNEAQ (reference sequence). V was pared by 6 bases and J by 8 bases, with 8 bases between. The CDR3 DNA follows: TGTGCCAGCAGTAGGAGGGATGAGCAGTTCTTC. Translated, it gives CASSRRDEQFF.

J is TRBJ1-2 and V is TRBV14; unclear D gene. V lost 5 bases to trimming and J lost 1 base, with 8 bases between them. From germline, CDR1 is SGHDN and CDR2 FVKESK. The CDR3 loop spans 13 amino acids. This CDR3 is CASSGGLNYGYTF. The CDR3 coding sequence is TGTGCCAGCAGCGGCGGCCTTAACTATGGCTACACCTTC.

This chain uses TRBV19 with TRBJ2-3, with 15 bases matching TRBD2. Trimming took 8 bases from V and 6 from J; bases not matched to a gene: 0. Germline loops: CDR1 LNHDA, CDR2 SQIVND (reference sequence). The length of the CDR3 is 13 residues. The CDR3 spells CASGLAGGDTQYF. The CDR3 nucleotides read TGTGCCAGTGGACTAGCGGGGGGGGATACGCAGTATTTT.

The chain has TRBV6-1 and TRBJ1-3; D gene unclear. CDR1 and CDR2 (germline): MNHNS, SASEGT. The CDR3 consists of 12 residues. V was trimmed by 6 bases and J by 5 bases, leaving 8 bases between them. The chain's CDR3 is CASRAERNTIYF. The CDR3 DNA reads TGTGCCAGCAGAGCCGAGAGAAACACCATATATTTT.

This chain joins TRBV11-2 and TRBJ1-2; D is undetermined. Germline values: CDR1 SGHAT, CDR2 FQNNGV. This CDR3 has 15 residues. V lost 5 bases and J 4 bases, leaving 17 bases between the germline ends. This CDR3 is CASSPMGLASYGYTF. The CDR3 nucleotides read TGTGCCAGCAGCCCCATGGGCTTGGCGTCCTATGGCTACACCTTC.